The 19 T cell receptor beta chains below come from one sample, sequenced in a study of CD8 T cells in Susac syndrome. A quantity of about 0.5 to 1 ug RNA underwent reverse transcription using random hexamers. TCRdb redid the calling of the immunoSEQ multiplex PCR reads with MiXCR, one entry per CDR3 protein. The sample gives some 240,000 distinct CDR3 sequences, 90% to 96% of which show up once; about 0.095% is in the top ten. The sequenced sample was CD4+ T cells from PBMCs. Receptor source: a human donor with Susac syndrome.

This clonotype was seen just once. The chain combines TRBV29-1 with TRBJ1-1, with a weak D call TRBD1 (5 bases). V gave up 4 bases and J gave up 4 bases, with 10 bases separating them. This CDR3 region has 12 residues. The germline gives CDR1 SQVTM, CDR2 ANQGSEA. The CDR3 bases are TGCAGCGTTGTGGGGGTTGTCACTGAAGCTTTCTTT. This translates into CSVVGVVTEAFF.

The chain uses TRBV4-1 and TRBJ2-3, with TRBD2 matching over 9 bases. The CDR3 contains 21 residues. V trimming: 3 bases; J trimming: 2 bases; junction bases outside the gene matches: 21. CDR1 and CDR2 (germline): MGHRA, YSYEKL. The CDR3 nucleotides are TGCGCCAGCAGCCAGGCCCAAGGTGGGGCGGGAGGGGCCGGGATCACAGATACGCAGTATTTT. It is translated as CASSQAQGGAGGAGITDTQYF.

This chain links TRBV6-1 with TRBJ2-5; 12 bases match TRBD2. Germline trimming cut 6 bases from V and 5 bases from J; bases unmatched to any gene: 16. CDR1 is MNHNS and CDR2 is SASEGT in the germline V gene. CDR3 length: 18 amino acids. The CDR3 DNA reads TGTGCCAGCAGCCTACGTACGATCGCGACTAGCGGGAGTGAGACCCAGTACTTC. It is translated as CASSLRTIATSGSETQYF.

The genes are TRBV29-1 and TRBJ1-3, with TRBD1 as a possible D gene (5 bases). The germline V and J ends were trimmed by 4 bases and 4 bases, with 11 bases remaining between them. Looked up from germline, CDR1 is SQVTM and CDR2 is ANQGSEA. The CDR3 runs to 13 residues. CDR3 DNA: TGCAGCGTTGGTTCAGGGCTGGGAAACACCATATATTTT. Its protein product is CSVGSGLGNTIYF.

This chain uses TRBV20-1 with TRBJ2-1, with 10 bases that match TRBD1. V lost 0 bases, J lost 7 bases, and 9 bases stayed unmatched. Looked up from germline, CDR1 is DFQATT and CDR2 is SNEGSKA (reference sequence). The CDR3 loop spans 16 amino acids. CDR3 coding DNA: TGCAGTGCTAGAGATGCTTGGACAGGGGGAGGTAATGAGCAGTTCTTC. Protein product: CSARDAWTGGGNEQFF.

The count of this clonotype is one. The chain carries TRBV20-1 and TRBJ1-4, with D possibly matching TRBD1 (5 bases). The CDR3 has 13 residues. The germline V gene encodes CDR1 DFQATT and CDR2 SNEGSKA (reference sequence). With 3 bases removed from V and 7 bases from J, the gap between germline ends came to 12 bases. CDR3 in DNA: TGCAGTGCTAGTAATCAGGGTGGTGAAAAACTGTTTTTT. Amino acid sequence: CSASNQGGEKLFF.

This rearrangement joins TRBV2 to TRBJ2-2, with 9 bases fitting TRBD2. The germline gives CDR1 SNHLY, CDR2 FYNNEI. This CDR3 is 17 amino acids long. The J segment lost 1 base and the V segment lost 2 bases, leaving 5 bases of the junction unmatched. The chain's CDR3 is CASSEFSGSGNTGELFF. For the CDR3, the DNA is TGTGCCAGCAGTGAATTTAGCGGGAGTGGGAACACCGGGGAGCTGTTTTTT.

The genes are TRBV24-1 and TRBJ2-2; possible D gene TRBD1, 6 bases. The germline V gene encodes CDR1 KGHDR and CDR2 SFDVKD. V was cut by 5 bases and J by 4 bases, with 19 bases left in between. The CDR3 runs to 17 residues. The CDR3 here is CATSAPLGGVGTGELFF. The CDR3 DNA sequence: TGTGCCACCAGTGCCCCTTTAGGGGGAGTAGGCACCGGGGAGCTGTTTTTT.

The chain couples TRBV5-1 to TRBJ1-1; possible D gene TRBD1, 6 bases. V shed 2 bases and J shed 5 bases, with 10 bases lying between them. The CDR3 covers 13 residues. The germline gives CDR1 SGHRS, CDR2 YFSETQ. The CDR3 reads CASSLKGETEAFF. The CDR3 DNA follows: TGCGCCAGCAGCTTAAAGGGGGAGACTGAAGCTTTCTTT.

The chain recombines TRBV12-3 or TRBV12-4 with TRBJ2-7, with TRBD1 matching over 7 bases. V shed 5 bases, J shed 2 bases, and the junction held 9 bases outside the gene matches. This CDR3 spans 15 amino acids. CDR3 nucleotide sequence: TGTGCCAGCAGTCCCTACAGGGGAATTCCCTACGAGCAGTACTTC. The encoded protein is CASSPYRGIPYEQYF.

J is TRBJ2-5 and V is TRBV24-1; possible D gene TRBD2, 5 bases. Germline CDR1 and CDR2: KGHDR and SFDVKD. Between the trimmed V and J ends, which lost 3 bases and 1 base, there was a span of 8 bases. The CDR3 covers 14 residues. CDR3 DNA sequence: TGTGCCACCAGTGATCCGGAGGTCCAAGAGACCCAGTACTTC. Protein sequence: CATSDPEVQETQYF.

The genes are TRBV12-3 or TRBV12-4 and TRBJ2-2; no clear D. Trimming shortened V by 6 bases and J by 6 bases, and 14 bases separated the two germline ends. The CDR3 is 14 residues long. CDR3 region: CASSIMAGSGELFF. The CDR3 DNA reads as TGTGCCAGCAGCATCATGGCCGGGTCCGGGGAGCTGTTTTTT.

The chain is built from TRBV3-1 and TRBJ2-7; unclear D gene. The length of the CDR3 is 12 residues. Germline lookup yields CDR1 LGHDT and CDR2 YNNKEL (reference sequence). V dropped 8 bases and J dropped 6 bases, with 14 bases sitting between them. The CDR3 region is CASSATVAEQYF. The DNA for the CDR3 is TGTGCCAGCTCCGCCACAGTCGCCGAGCAGTACTTC.

This chain connects TRBV23-1 to TRBJ1-1; D remains ambiguous. Being an ORF, TRBV23-1 has a function that is uncertain. With 0 bases removed from V and 8 bases from J, the gap between germline ends came to 16 bases. This CDR3 has 15 residues. The CDR3 DNA follows: TGCGCCAGCAGTCAATCGGACTTATGGCCCAGGGAAGCTTTCTTT. This encodes CASSQSDLWPREAFF.

The chain uses TRBV5-1 and TRBJ2-5; 9 bases are a match to TRBD1. J gave up 5 bases and V 3 bases, and 5 bases lay outside the gene matches. CDR1 SGHRS and CDR2 YFSETQ come from the germline V gene. The CDR3 length is 14 residues. CDR3 amino acids: CASSWGQGPETQYF. The CDR3 bases are TGCGCCAGCAGCTGGGGACAGGGTCCGGAGACCCAGTACTTC.

The gene calls are TRBV20-1 and TRBJ1-5; unclear D gene. Trimming pared 3 bases from V and 3 bases from J, leaving 15 bases between. CDR1 is DFQATT and CDR2 is SNEGSKA in the germline V gene (reference sequence). The CDR3 contains 15 residues. The CDR3 loop is CSASAGAYLNQPQHF. The CDR3, as DNA: TGCAGTGCTAGCGCGGGAGCCTACCTCAATCAGCCCCAGCATTTT.

This rearrangement joins TRBV27 to TRBJ1-1, with D maybe TRBD1 (5 bases). This CDR3 is built from 13 residues. V was cut by 3 bases and J by 4 bases, with 9 bases left in between. CDR1 is MNHEY, CDR2 SMNVEV, per germline (reference sequence). The CDR3 coding sequence is TGTGCCAGCAGTTTTTTGGGGGTCACTGAAGCTTTCTTT. Translating gives CASSFLGVTEAFF.

V is TRBV29-1 and J is TRBJ2-3, with D tentatively TRBD1 (5 bases). The V gene lost 6 bases and the J gene lost 2 bases, with 15 bases spanning the gap. The CDR3 consists of 14 residues. CDR1 and CDR2 from the germline V gene are SQVTM and ANQGSEA. CDR3 sequence: CSVRQLKATDTQYF. DNA of the CDR3: TGCAGCGTAAGACAGCTTAAAGCCACAGATACGCAGTATTTT.

This sequence joins TRBV29-1 and TRBJ1-2, with TRBD1 as a possible D gene (6 bases). The CDR3 is 13 residues long. Trimming pared 3 bases from V and 6 bases from J, leaving 14 bases between. Germline lookup yields CDR1 SQVTM and CDR2 ANQGSEA. The CDR3 spells CSVDRREGDGYTF. As DNA, the CDR3 is TGCAGCGTTGATCGCAGGGAGGGGGATGGCTACACCTTC.